This T cell receptor beta chain was captured by sequencing in a study of control samples from healthy donors and cancer patients. Generated by immunoSEQ multiplex PCR, the TCRdb table keeps only in-frame clones and is missing some. The data show under 200,000 clones, with over 85% seen just once and more than 8% held by the top ten. This CDR3 is 15 amino acids long. The germline V gene has CDR1 LGHNA and CDR2 YSLEER. V gave up 0 bases and J gave up 0 bases, with 9 bases separating them. This TCR derives from a woman aged 40 to 50 in good health. The J gene is TRBJ2-7, the V gene TRBV4-3; D remains ambiguous. Sequencing input: blood. The CDR3 DNA reads TGCGCCAGCAGCCAAGAGATGACCAGCTCCTACGAGCAGTACTTC. This codes for CASSQEMTSSYEQYF.